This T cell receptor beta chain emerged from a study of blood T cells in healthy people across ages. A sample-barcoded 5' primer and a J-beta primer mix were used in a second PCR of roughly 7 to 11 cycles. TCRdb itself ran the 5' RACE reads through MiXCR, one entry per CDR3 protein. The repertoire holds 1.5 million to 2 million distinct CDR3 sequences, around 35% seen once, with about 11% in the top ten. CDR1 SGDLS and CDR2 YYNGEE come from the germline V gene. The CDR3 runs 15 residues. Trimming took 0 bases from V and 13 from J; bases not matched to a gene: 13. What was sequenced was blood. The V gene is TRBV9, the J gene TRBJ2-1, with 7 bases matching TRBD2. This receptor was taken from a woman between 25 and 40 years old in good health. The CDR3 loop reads CASSVAGGIQETQFF. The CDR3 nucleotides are TGTGCCAGCAGCGTAGCGGGGGGTATTCAAGAGACCCAGTTCTTC.